One sample yielded the 14 T cell receptor beta chains listed below, sequenced in a study of T cell responses to AZD1222 COVID-19 vaccine. Measured with immunoSEQ multiplex PCR; TCRdb has only the in-frame clones, and not every one. The data hold roughly 80,000 clones, with around nine tenths observed a single time. The sample here was peripheral blood, taken on day 0 of MenACWY control vaccination. The origin of the receptors is an adult in good health.

V usage is TRBV28 and J usage is TRBJ2-3; 8 bases agree with TRBD1. Germline CDR1 and CDR2: MDHEN and SYDVKM. V trimming: 5 bases; J trimming: 6 bases; junction bases outside the gene matches: 13. The CDR3 covers 16 residues. CDR3 protein: CASSPGQGGLRDTQYF. Written as DNA, the CDR3 is TGTGCCAGCAGTCCCGGACAGGGAGGTTTACGGGATACGCAGTATTTT. Variable domain in full (rest from reference TRBV28 and TRBJ2-3): DVKVTQSSRYLVKRTGEKVFLECVQDMDHENMFWYRQDPGLGLRLIYFSYDVKMKEKGDIPEGYSVSREKKERFSLILESASTNQTSMYLCASSPGQGGLRDTQYFGPGTRLTVL.

This clone was detected only once. The J gene is TRBJ2-7, the V gene TRBV7-9, with 10 bases matching TRBD1. Germline assignment: CDR1 SEHNR and CDR2 FQNEAQ (reference sequence). The CDR3 runs to 13 residues. V shed 5 bases and J 4 bases; nucleotides not matched to a gene: 2. As DNA, the CDR3 is TGTGCCAGCAGCCGGACAGGGGGGTACGAGCAGTACTTC. Protein product: CASSRTGGYEQYF.

The chain recombines TRBV7-8 with TRBJ2-7, with a tentative D call TRBD1 (5 bases). The CDR3 sequence is 19 residues long. The V gene lost 8 bases and the J gene lost 2 bases, with 31 bases spanning the gap. In germline, CDR1 is SGHVS, CDR2 FQNEAQ. Written as DNA, the CDR3 is TGTGCCAGCCTCACGCCGATAAGGGGCACAACCCCTATAACCTACGAGCAGTACTTC. This codes for CASLTPIRGTTPITYEQYF.

The chain links TRBV6-5 to TRBJ1-1, with D maybe TRBD1 (5 bases). The CDR3 has 14 residues. Trimming stripped 2 bases from V and 5 bases from J, with 12 bases between. In germline, CDR1 is MNHEY, CDR2 SVGAGI. The CDR3 nucleotides are TGTGCCAGCAGTTACGCTGGGGGAGGGACTGAAGCTTTCTTT. Its protein product is CASSYAGGGTEAFF.

The gene calls are TRBV5-1 and TRBJ2-6, with 9 nucleotides matching TRBD1. CDR1 and CDR2 from the germline V gene are SGHRS and YFSETQ. The CDR3 runs 18 residues. The V segment lost 2 bases and the J segment 1 base; nucleotides outside the gene matches: 7. CDR3: CASSLQGAVGSGANVLTF. The CDR3 DNA reads as TGCGCCAGCAGCTTACAGGGGGCAGTAGGTTCTGGGGCCAACGTCCTGACTTTC.

The CDR3 DNA follows: TGTGCCAGCAGAGCGGACAGGGGAAATGGCTACACCTTC. Amino acid sequence: CASRADRGNGYTF. The chain employs TRBV27 and TRBJ1-2; 9 bases line up with TRBD1. Losses at the gene ends were 6 bases for V and 6 bases for J; bases not matched to a gene: 5. CDR1 and CDR2 (germline): MNHEY, SMNVEV (reference sequence). The CDR3 runs to 13 residues.

The rearrangement uses TRBV27 and TRBJ2-7, with D perhaps matching TRBD1 (6 bases). Germline CDR1 MNHEY, CDR2 SMNVEV (reference sequence). The V end lost 6 bases, the J end lost 4 bases, and 13 bases lay between the germline ends. The CDR3 contains 13 residues. This CDR3 reads CASRRPDRYEQYF. Written as DNA, the CDR3 is TGTGCCAGCAGAAGACCTGACAGGTACGAGCAGTACTTC.

This sequence joins TRBV4-1 and TRBJ2-3, with TRBD2 identical over 8 bases. The germline gives CDR1 MGHRA, CDR2 YSYEKL. The CDR3 runs 16 residues. The V and J ends lost 1 base and 1 base, in that order; junction bases with no gene match: 4. CDR3 protein: CASSQGWREGTDTQYF. The CDR3 region has the DNA TGCGCCAGCAGCCAAGGGTGGCGGGAGGGCACAGATACGCAGTATTTT.

This clone was seen just once. The chain carries TRBV25-1 and TRBJ2-4; either TRBD1 or TRBD2 may fit D (5 bases each). Looked up from germline, CDR1 is MGHDK and CDR2 is SYGVNS. This CDR3 is built from 13 residues. The V end was cut by 5 bases, the J end by 7 bases, with 12 bases between. Here the CDR3 DNA reads TGTGCCAGCAGTTGGACGGGGCAGAACATTCAGTACTTC. Its translation is CASSWTGQNIQYF.

The V call is TRBV15, the J call TRBJ2-1, with D possibly TRBD1 on 5 matching bases. Germline V gene sequence: CDR1 LNHNV, CDR2 YYDKDF (reference sequence). The CDR3 consists of 16 residues. V lost 5 bases to trimming and J lost 0 bases, with 14 bases between them. As DNA, the CDR3 is TGTGCCACCAGCGGTAGACAGAAGAGCTCCTACAATGAGCAGTTCTTC. It codes for CATSGRQKSSYNEQFF. Full variable domain (outside the CDR3, taken from reference TRBV15 and TRBJ2-1): DAMVIQNPRYQVTQFGKPVTLSCSQTLNHNVMYWYQQKSSQAPKLLFHYYDKDFNNEADTPDNFQSRRPNTSFCFLDIRSPGLGDTAMYLCATSGRQKSSYNEQFFGPGTRLTVL.

The rearrangement joins TRBV6-5 to TRBJ1-5; D gene ambiguous. The germline CDR1 and CDR2 sequences are MNHEY and SVGAGI. Between the trimmed V and J ends, which lost 4 bases and 3 bases, there was a span of 4 bases. The CDR3 covers 12 residues. The CDR3 DNA is TGTGCCAGCAGTTTCCCCAATCAGCCCCAGCATTTT. Its translation is CASSFPNQPQHF.

This chain joins TRBV5-1 and TRBJ2-1, with TRBD2 matching over 16 bases. CDR1 and CDR2 from the germline V gene are SGHRS and YFSETQ. Germline trimming cut 6 bases from V and 4 bases from J; bases unmatched to any gene: 1. The CDR3 runs to 15 residues. CDR3 protein: CASTGLAGGYNEQFF. For the CDR3, the DNA is TGCGCCAGCACGGGACTAGCGGGAGGGTACAATGAGCAGTTCTTC.

CDR3 loop: CASSILRGAYGELFF. For the CDR3, the DNA is TGTGCCAGTAGTATCCTAAGAGGGGCCTACGGGGAGCTGTTTTTT. V is TRBV19 and J is TRBJ2-2; D possibly matches TRBD1 or TRBD2 (5 bases each). The V gene's germline CDR1 is LNHDA and CDR2 SQIVND (reference sequence). Trimming stripped 3 bases from V and 7 bases from J, with 15 bases between. This CDR3 has 15 amino acids.

The chain links TRBV28 to TRBJ2-1; D not resolved. The CDR3 sequence is 15 residues long. V lost 3 bases, J lost 3 bases, and 12 bases lay in between. Per germline, CDR1 MDHEN and CDR2 SYDVKM. The CDR3 DNA reads as TGTGCCAGCAGTTTGGCGAGTCAGGTCTACAATGAGCAGTTCTTC. Protein sequence: CASSLASQVYNEQFF.